Below, 32 T cell receptor beta chains from the same sample are listed, as sequenced in a study of shared clonotypes between healthy human individuals. Sequencing was performed with immunoSEQ multiplex PCR; in TCRdb, only in-frame clones are kept and a portion is missing. The top ten clones hold about 1.8% of a sample with about 2,200,000 clones, approximately 94% of them seen once. It was CD45RO-negative cells, positively selected for CCR7, that made up naive CD8 cells, with terminally differentiated effector memory CD45RA+ cells excluded. The sequenced material came from naive CD8+ T cells from PBMCs. The receptors stem from a man younger than 35 in good health. Some clones in this sample may be carry-over from other donors' samples.

To note about this clone: Other DNA sequences in the same sample also yield this CDR3. The chain uses TRBV6-1 and TRBJ2-7; D remains ambiguous. The CDR3 contains 11 residues. Germline V gene sequence: CDR1 MNHNS, CDR2 SASEGT. Trimming left V 2 bases short and J 2 bases short, with 1 base between. The DNA of the CDR3 is TGTGCCAGCAGTGAAACCTACGAGCAGTACTTC. As protein: CASSETYEQYF.

This rearrangement joins TRBV19 to TRBJ2-7, with no clear D. This CDR3 contains 13 residues. CDR1 and CDR2 (germline): LNHDA, SQIVND (reference sequence). V was shortened by 7 bases and J by 5 bases, with 15 bases between the two germline ends. The CDR3 loop reads CASTEQGKHEQYF. CDR3 sequence (DNA): TGTGCCAGTACCGAACAAGGGAAGCACGAGCAGTACTTC.

In DNA, the CDR3 is TGTGCCAGCAGGGCTAGGGGGGGAGTGTATGAGCAGTTCTTC. Protein: CASRARGGVYEQFF. V gene TRBV27 combines with J gene TRBJ2-1; D perhaps matches TRBD2 (7 bases). Germline assignment: CDR1 MNHEY and CDR2 SMNVEV (reference sequence). The CDR3 spans 14 residues. Trimming shortened V by 6 bases and J by 8 bases, and 17 bases separated the two germline ends.

The rearrangement joins TRBV11-3 to TRBJ1-5; tentative D call: TRBD1 (5 bases). V was pared by 1 base and J by 1 base, with 14 bases between. This CDR3 is 17 amino acids long. Germline CDR1 is SGHNT and CDR2 is YENEEA. CDR3 residues: CASSLGAGRGSNQPQHF. CDR3 nucleotides: TGTGCCAGCAGCTTAGGGGCGGGTAGGGGAAGCAATCAGCCCCAGCATTTT.

The chain carries TRBV7-9 and TRBJ2-1; 11 nucleotides align to TRBD2. J gave up 4 bases and V 5 bases, and 1 base lay outside the gene matches. The CDR3 length is 14 residues. From germline, CDR1 is SEHNR and CDR2 FQNEAQ (reference sequence). CDR3 sequence reads: CASSPSGRYNEQFF. DNA for the CDR3: TGTGCCAGCAGCCCTAGCGGGAGGTACAATGAGCAGTTCTTC.

The genes are TRBV12-5 and TRBJ2-2, with 7 bases matching TRBD1. Germline lookup yields CDR1 LGHNT and CDR2 FRNRAP. Germline trimming cut 0 bases from V and 2 bases from J; bases unmatched to any gene: 6. The CDR3 consists of 17 residues. The chain's CDR3 is CASGLVKRQGNTGELFF. The CDR3, as DNA: TGTGCTAGTGGTTTGGTAAAGCGACAGGGCAACACCGGGGAGCTGTTTTTT.

The V and J genes are TRBV7-3 and TRBJ2-4; D remains ambiguous. The V gene's germline CDR1 is SGHTA and CDR2 FQGTGA. Trimming cost V 0 bases and J 2 bases, with 8 bases left between them. The CDR3 is 15 amino acids. The CDR3 nucleotides are TGTGCCAGCAGCTTAACGGGTTCTCCCAAAAACATTCAGTACTTC. Its protein product is CASSLTGSPKNIQYF.

With respect to this clone: The same CDR3 can be traced to other DNA sequences in this sample. The gene calls are TRBV9 and TRBJ2-7, with 7 bases lining up with TRBD2. CDR1 SGDLS and CDR2 YYNGEE come from the germline V gene. The trim removed 2 bases at V and 3 bases at J, leaving 5 bases unmatched. This CDR3 has 14 residues. The CDR3 bases are TGTGCCAGCAGCGTGGGAGGGCCGGGCTACGAGCAGTACTTC. It specifies CASSVGGPGYEQYF.

About this clone itself: Other DNA variants within this sample encode the same CDR3. The chain is built from TRBV9 and TRBJ2-1; D could derive from TRBD1 or TRBD2 (5 bases each). CDR1 SGDLS and CDR2 YYNGEE come from the germline V gene. CDR3 size: 12 residues. V gave up 4 bases and J gave up 7 bases, with 9 bases separating them. The CDR3 nucleotides read TGTGCCAGCAGCCCGTGGGGGAATGAGCAGTTCTTC. As protein: CASSPWGNEQFF.

This sequence joins TRBV18 and TRBJ2-1; D possibly matches TRBD1 or TRBD2 (5 bases each). This CDR3 is 17 amino acids long. Germline V gives CDR1 KGHSH, CDR2 LQKENI. Trimming left V 2 bases short and J 5 bases short, with 19 bases between. The CDR3 DNA sequence: TGTGCCAGCTCACCAGTGTTACGGGACGCATACAACAATGAGCAGTTCTTC. Its translation is CASSPVLRDAYNNEQFF. Using reference TRBV18 and TRBJ2-1 for the parts outside the CDR3, the full variable domain is NAGVMQNPRHLVRRRGQEARLRCSPMKGHSHVYWYRQLPEEGLKFMVYLQKENIIDESGMPKERFSAEFPKEGPSILRIQQVVRGDSAAYFCASSPVLRDAYNNEQFFGPGTRLTVL.

The chain employs TRBV7-7 and TRBJ1-5, with 10 bases that match TRBD1. The V and J ends lost 5 bases and 6 bases, in that order; junction bases with no gene match: 22. The CDR3 has 20 amino acids. CDR1 SSHAT and CDR2 FNYEAQ come from the germline V gene (reference sequence). The chain's CDR3 is CASSTERPPRGDRGGQPQHF. The CDR3 nucleotides read TGTGCCAGCAGCACCGAACGGCCGCCACGGGGGGACAGGGGTGGTCAGCCCCAGCATTTT.

CDR3 loop: CASSITRGLMNEQFF. The CDR3 DNA is TGTGCCAGTAGTATAACCAGGGGGCTCATGAATGAGCAGTTCTTC. The chain is built from TRBV19 and TRBJ2-1; 8 positions agree with TRBD1. The CDR3 loop spans 15 amino acids. Losses at the gene ends were 2 bases for V and 7 bases for J; bases not matched to a gene: 7. Germline V lookup: CDR1 LNHDA, CDR2 SQIVND (reference sequence).

In DNA form, the CDR3 reads TGTGCCAGTAGTCCAGGGACTAGCGGGAGGGCCGAGAGCTCCTACAATGAGCAGTTCTTC. Translation: CASSPGTSGRAESSYNEQFF. This rearrangement joins TRBV19 to TRBJ2-1; 16 bases align to TRBD2. The germline gives CDR1 LNHDA, CDR2 SQIVND (reference sequence). The CDR3 sequence is 20 residues long. V shed 5 bases, J shed 0 bases, and the junction held 10 bases outside the gene matches.

The chain recombines TRBV28 with TRBJ2-1, with D perhaps matching TRBD2 (6 bases). Trimming cost V 3 bases and J 4 bases, with 16 bases left between them. The germline CDR1 and CDR2 sequences are MDHEN and SYDVKM. The CDR3 contains 16 residues. CDR3 protein: CASSFTSASAYNEQFF. CDR3 nucleotides: TGTGCCAGCAGTTTTACCTCGGCTAGCGCATACAATGAGCAGTTCTTC.

This clone was counted a few times. V is TRBV28 and J is TRBJ1-5; TRBD1 matches 8 bases. Germline V gene data show CDR1 as MDHEN and CDR2 as SYDVKM. V shed 4 bases, J shed 7 bases, and the junction held 9 bases outside the gene matches. The CDR3 has 15 amino acids. The CDR3, as DNA: TGTGCCAGCAGTTCCCGGACAGGGAGGTGGCAGCCCCAGCATTTT. Translation: CASSSRTGRWQPQHF.

This sequence joins TRBV29-1 and TRBJ2-2, with TRBD1 as a possible D gene (7 bases). The CDR3 spans 17 residues. Trimming shortened V by 2 bases and J by 3 bases, and 19 bases separated the two germline ends. CDR1 SQVTM and CDR2 ANQGSEA come from the germline V gene. The CDR3 DNA reads TGCAGCGTTGAATTCCCACTAGCAGGGGGATACACCGGGGAGCTGTTTTTT. It encodes CSVEFPLAGGYTGELFF.

With respect to this clone: The same CDR3 also results from other DNA sequences found in this sample. This chain uses TRBV27 with TRBJ2-7, with 16 bases aligning to TRBD2. This CDR3 is built from 16 residues. CDR1 and CDR2 from the germline V gene are MNHEY and SMNVEV (reference sequence). Germline trimming cut 6 bases from V and 2 bases from J; bases unmatched to any gene: 4. This chain's CDR3 is CASSLGTSGRAYEQYF. The CDR3 nucleotides read TGTGCCAGCAGCCTTGGGACTAGCGGGAGGGCCTACGAGCAGTACTTC.

The CDR3 nucleotides are TGTGCCAGCAGCCCGGGGATAGCGGGAGCTTTAGGGGCCTACGAGCAGTACTTC. Translated: CASSPGIAGALGAYEQYF. The rearrangement links TRBV7-8 to TRBJ2-7; 9 bases line up with TRBD2. The CDR3 totals 18 residues. CDR1 and CDR2 from the germline V gene are SGHVS and FQNEAQ. V dropped 5 bases and J dropped 2; count of bases not matched to a gene: 16.

The V call is TRBV1, the J call TRBJ2-1; the table's D call, TRBD1, has no DNA check behind it. TRBV1 is tagged as a pseudogene. This CDR3 is 15 amino acids long. CDR3 sequence (DNA): TGCACCAGTCATACGGTGGACAGGGCAGGCGATGAGCAGTTCTTC. Translating it yields CTSHTVDRAGDEQFF.

This clone occurred once. V is TRBV5-4 and J is TRBJ1-1; the D gene is possibly TRBD1 (6 bases). The germline V and J ends were trimmed by 4 bases and 3 bases, with 13 bases remaining between them. Germline V gives CDR1 SGHNT, CDR2 YYREEE (reference sequence). CDR3 length: 14 residues. The CDR3 loop is CASSPPGDDTEAFF. The CDR3 region has the DNA TGTGCCAGCAGCCCCCCAGGGGATGACACTGAAGCTTTCTTT.

This rearrangement joins TRBV27 to TRBJ2-3, with D perhaps TRBD2 (6 bases). The V end was cut by 3 bases, the J end by 4 bases, with 14 bases between. CDR1 is MNHEY, CDR2 SMNVEV, per germline (reference sequence). The CDR3 is 15 amino acids. The CDR3 spells CASSFSGGSADTQYF. As DNA, the CDR3 is TGTGCCAGCAGTTTTTCCGGGGGATCGGCAGATACGCAGTATTTT.

This sequence joins TRBV18 and TRBJ1-3, with TRBD1 as a possible D gene (5 bases). In germline, CDR1 is KGHSH, CDR2 LQKENI. This CDR3 is 14 amino acids long. Trimming cost V 6 bases and J 2 bases, with 11 bases left between them. For the CDR3, the DNA is TGTGCCAGCTCCGACCGCAGGGCTGGAAACACCATATATTTT. Its protein is CASSDRRAGNTIYF.

This clone occurred once. The chain uses TRBV6-6 and TRBJ2-7; 7 nucleotides align to TRBD1. The CDR3 is 14 amino acids. After removal of 4 bases from V and 6 bases from J, the junction contained 9 bases not matched to a gene. Germline CDR1 MNHNY, CDR2 SVGAGI (reference sequence). The CDR3: CASSSPGQALEQYF. CDR3 coding DNA: TGTGCCAGCAGTTCCCCAGGACAGGCTCTCGAGCAGTACTTC.

The chain employs TRBV19 and TRBJ2-7; TRBD1 aligns across 9 bases. The trim removed 5 bases at V and 5 bases at J, leaving 10 bases unmatched. The CDR3 has 15 amino acids. CDR1 and CDR2 (germline): LNHDA, SQIVND (reference sequence). CDR3 coding DNA: TGTGCCAGTAGTTTGGGACAGGGAAACTTCCACGAGCAGTACTTC. Encoded protein: CASSLGQGNFHEQYF.

V and J are TRBV7-8 and TRBJ1-5; unclear D gene. Germline assignment: CDR1 SGHVS and CDR2 FQNEAQ. The CDR3 totals 14 residues. V lost 4 bases to trimming and J lost 7 bases, with 14 bases between them. CDR3 bases: TGTGCCAGCAGCTCAAACATCAGAAACCAGCCCCAGCATTTT. Translation gives CASSSNIRNQPQHF.

The table lists this clone with a count of one. The rearrangement links TRBV30 to TRBJ2-4; perhaps TRBD2 as D (5 bases). The CDR3 totals 20 residues. Germline CDR1 reads GTSNPN; CDR2 reads SVGIG (reference sequence). V lost 2 bases and J 0 bases, leaving 26 bases between the germline ends. The CDR3 loop reads CAWSLTHKPTEAIAKNIQYF. For the CDR3, the DNA is TGTGCCTGGAGTCTTACGCATAAACCGACGGAGGCTATAGCCAAAAACATTCAGTACTTC.

In this sample, this clone turned up a few times. V is TRBV30 and J is TRBJ1-1; D is possibly TRBD1 (5 bases). This CDR3 has 15 amino acids. V was pared by 3 bases and J by 3 bases, with 17 bases between. Germline V gene lookup returns CDR1 GTSNPN and CDR2 SVGIG (reference sequence). In DNA form, the CDR3 reads TGTGCCTGGAGCGTTGGACACCCGCGGGACACTGAAGCTTTCTTT. This translates into CAWSVGHPRDTEAFF.

The chain has TRBV30 and TRBJ1-2; a weak D match, TRBD1 (5 bases). The ends were cut back, 0 bases at V and 8 bases at J, with 22 bases in the middle. Germline values: CDR1 GTSNPN, CDR2 SVGIG (reference sequence). The CDR3 consists of 16 residues. Here the CDR3 DNA reads TGTGCCTGGAGTGTGGGGCAGCCCACCGCCGTAATGGGCTACACCTTC. This gives the protein CAWSVGQPTAVMGYTF.

The chain's CDR3 is CASSQKRSGEDNEQFF. The CDR3, as DNA: TGTGCCAGCAGCCAGAAAAGGAGTGGGGAGGACAATGAGCAGTTCTTC. The chain employs TRBV14 and TRBJ2-1, with a tentative D call TRBD2 (6 bases). The CDR3 spans 16 residues. From germline, CDR1 is SGHDN and CDR2 FVKESK. V was clipped by 3 bases and J by 5 bases, with 17 bases between them.

CDR3 protein: CASSLPEVEEAFF. The CDR3, as DNA: TGTGCCAGCAGTTTACCCGAGGTCGAGGAAGCTTTCTTT. The chain has TRBV28 and TRBJ1-1, with no clear D. The germline CDR1 and CDR2 sequences are MDHEN and SYDVKM. The CDR3 has 13 amino acids. Trimming stripped 2 bases from V and 8 bases from J, with 12 bases between.

The V and J genes are TRBV28 and TRBJ1-4; D call uncertain. This CDR3 comprises 15 residues. V lost 5 bases to trimming and J lost 0 bases, with 10 bases between them. Germline V gene sequence: CDR1 MDHEN, CDR2 SYDVKM. DNA for the CDR3: TGTGCCAGCAGTCGAAAAACCGCAACTAATGAAAAACTGTTTTTT. Its translation: CASSRKTATNEKLFF.

The rearrangement links TRBV5-1 to TRBJ2-1; D is unclear. The CDR3 covers 15 residues. The germline gives CDR1 SGHRS, CDR2 YFSETQ. V was trimmed by 2 bases and J by 0 bases, leaving 9 bases between them. CDR3 protein: CASSFAGSSYNEQFF. In nucleotides, the CDR3 is TGCGCCAGCAGCTTTGCCGGAAGCTCCTACAATGAGCAGTTCTTC.